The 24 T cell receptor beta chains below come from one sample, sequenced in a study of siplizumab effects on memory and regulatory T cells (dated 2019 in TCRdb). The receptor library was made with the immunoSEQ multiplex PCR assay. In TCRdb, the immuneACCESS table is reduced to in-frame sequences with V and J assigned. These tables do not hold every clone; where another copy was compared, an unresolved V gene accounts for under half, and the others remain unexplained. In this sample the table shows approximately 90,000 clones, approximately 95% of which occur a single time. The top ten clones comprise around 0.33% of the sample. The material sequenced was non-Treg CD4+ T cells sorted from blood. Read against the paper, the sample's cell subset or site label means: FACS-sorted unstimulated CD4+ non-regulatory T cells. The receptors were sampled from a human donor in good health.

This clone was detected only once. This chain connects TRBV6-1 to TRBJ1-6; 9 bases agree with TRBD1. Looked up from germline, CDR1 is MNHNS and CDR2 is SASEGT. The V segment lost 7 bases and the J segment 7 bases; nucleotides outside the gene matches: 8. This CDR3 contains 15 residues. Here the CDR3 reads CASIGTGRTNSPLHF. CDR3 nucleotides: TGTGCCAGCATCGGGACAGGGCGTACAAATTCACCCCTCCACTTT.

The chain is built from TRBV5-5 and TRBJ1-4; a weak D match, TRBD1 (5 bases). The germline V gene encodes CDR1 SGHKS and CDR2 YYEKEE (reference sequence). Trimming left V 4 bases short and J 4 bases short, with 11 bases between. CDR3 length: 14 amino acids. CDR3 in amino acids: CASSLDSHNEKLFF. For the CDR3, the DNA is TGTGCCAGCAGCCTCGACAGCCATAATGAAAAACTGTTTTTT.

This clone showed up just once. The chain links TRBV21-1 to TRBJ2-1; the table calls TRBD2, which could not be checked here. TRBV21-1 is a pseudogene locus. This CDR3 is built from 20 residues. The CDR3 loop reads CASSPLGLAGSISSYNEQFF. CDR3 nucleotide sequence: TGTGCCAGCAGCCCACTGGGACTAGCGGGCTCCATTAGCTCCTACAATGAGCAGTTCTTC.

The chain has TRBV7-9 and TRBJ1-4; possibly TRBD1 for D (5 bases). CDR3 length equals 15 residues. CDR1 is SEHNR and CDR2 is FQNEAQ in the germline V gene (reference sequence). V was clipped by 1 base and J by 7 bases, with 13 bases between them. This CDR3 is CASSLGAGRGEKLFF. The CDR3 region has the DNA TGTGCCAGCAGCTTAGGGGCAGGGCGGGGTGAAAAACTGTTTTTT.

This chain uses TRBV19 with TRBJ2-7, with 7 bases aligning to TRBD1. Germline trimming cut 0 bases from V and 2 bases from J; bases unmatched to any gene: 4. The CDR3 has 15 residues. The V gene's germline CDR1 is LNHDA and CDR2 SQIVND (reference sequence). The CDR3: CASSIDGQAPYEQYF. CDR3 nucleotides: TGTGCCAGTAGTATAGATGGACAGGCCCCCTACGAGCAGTACTTC.

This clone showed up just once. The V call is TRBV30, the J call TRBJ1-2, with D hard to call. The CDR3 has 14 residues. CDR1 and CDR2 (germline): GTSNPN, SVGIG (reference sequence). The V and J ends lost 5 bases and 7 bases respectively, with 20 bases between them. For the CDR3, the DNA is TGTGCCTGGGCCCCGCTCCACGGGAAATCTGGCTACACCTTC. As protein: CAWAPLHGKSGYTF.

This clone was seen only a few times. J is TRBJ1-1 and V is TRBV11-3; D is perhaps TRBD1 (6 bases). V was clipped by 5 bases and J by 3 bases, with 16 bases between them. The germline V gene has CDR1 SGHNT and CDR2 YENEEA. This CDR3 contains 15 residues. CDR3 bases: TGTGCCAGCAGCATTACGGGGGCGCCTCACACTGAAGCTTTCTTT. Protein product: CASSITGAPHTEAFF.

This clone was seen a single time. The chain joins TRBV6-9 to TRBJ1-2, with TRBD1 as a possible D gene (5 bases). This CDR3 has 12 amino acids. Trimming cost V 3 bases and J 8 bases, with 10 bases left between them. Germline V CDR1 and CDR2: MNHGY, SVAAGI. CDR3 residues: CASSYAGRGYTF. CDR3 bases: TGTGCCAGCAGTTACGCAGGGAGGGGCTACACCTTC.

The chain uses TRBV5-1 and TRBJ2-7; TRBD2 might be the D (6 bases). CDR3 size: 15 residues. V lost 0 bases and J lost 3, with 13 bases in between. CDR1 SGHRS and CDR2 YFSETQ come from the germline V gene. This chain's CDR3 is CASSLGGSGFYEQYF. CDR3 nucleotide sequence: TGCGCCAGCAGCTTGGGTGGTAGCGGCTTCTACGAGCAGTACTTC.

The CDR3 loop is CASSWTGQYEQYF. CDR3 in DNA: TGTGCCAGCAGCTGGACAGGACAGTACGAGCAGTACTTC. The chain has TRBV5-4 and TRBJ2-7, with 7 nucleotides matching TRBD1. The CDR3 has 13 amino acids. With V trimmed by 3 bases and J by 4 bases, 4 bases remained unmatched. Germline V gene lookup returns CDR1 SGHNT and CDR2 YYREEE (reference sequence).

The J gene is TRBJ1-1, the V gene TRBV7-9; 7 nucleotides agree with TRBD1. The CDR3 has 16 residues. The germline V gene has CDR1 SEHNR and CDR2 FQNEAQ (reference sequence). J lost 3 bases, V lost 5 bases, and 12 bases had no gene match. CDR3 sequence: CASSRETGFRDTEAFF. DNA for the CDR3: TGTGCCAGCAGCCGGGAGACAGGGTTTCGGGACACTGAAGCTTTCTTT.

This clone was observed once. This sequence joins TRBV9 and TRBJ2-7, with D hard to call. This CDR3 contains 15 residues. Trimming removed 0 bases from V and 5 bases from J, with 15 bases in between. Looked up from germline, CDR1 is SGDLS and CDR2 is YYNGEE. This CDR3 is CASSVGGWGSDEQYF. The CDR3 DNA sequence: TGTGCCAGCAGCGTAGGGGGATGGGGTTCGGACGAGCAGTACTTC.

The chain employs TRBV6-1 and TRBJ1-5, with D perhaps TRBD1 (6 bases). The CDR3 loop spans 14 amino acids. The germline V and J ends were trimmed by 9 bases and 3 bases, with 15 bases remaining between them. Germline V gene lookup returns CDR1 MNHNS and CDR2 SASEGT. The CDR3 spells CASHETGFNQPQHF. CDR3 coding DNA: TGTGCCAGTCACGAGACAGGTTTCAATCAGCCCCAGCATTTT.

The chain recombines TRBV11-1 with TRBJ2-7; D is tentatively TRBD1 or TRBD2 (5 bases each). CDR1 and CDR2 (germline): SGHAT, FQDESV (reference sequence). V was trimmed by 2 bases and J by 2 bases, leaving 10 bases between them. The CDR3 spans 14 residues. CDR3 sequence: CASSLRDVAYEQYF. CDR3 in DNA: TGTGCCAGCAGCTTAAGGGACGTGGCCTACGAGCAGTACTTC.

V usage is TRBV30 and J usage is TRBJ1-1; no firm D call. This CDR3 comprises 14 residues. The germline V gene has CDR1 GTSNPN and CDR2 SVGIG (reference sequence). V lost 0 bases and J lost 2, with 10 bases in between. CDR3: CAWSVAGINTEAFF. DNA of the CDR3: TGTGCCTGGAGTGTTGCGGGGATCAACACTGAAGCTTTCTTT.

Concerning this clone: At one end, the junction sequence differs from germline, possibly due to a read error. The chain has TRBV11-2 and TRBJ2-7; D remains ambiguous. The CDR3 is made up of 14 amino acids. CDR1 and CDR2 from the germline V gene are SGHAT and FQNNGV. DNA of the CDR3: TGTGCCAGCAGCATAGAGGCGATATCCTACGAGCAGTACTTC. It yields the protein CASSIEAISYEQYF. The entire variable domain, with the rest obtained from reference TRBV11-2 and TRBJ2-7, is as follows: EAGVAQSPRYKIIEKRQSVAFWCNPISGHATLYWYQQILGQGPKLLIQFQNNGVVDDSQLPKDRFSAERLKGVDSTLKIQPAKLEDSAVYLCASSIEAISYEQYFGPGTRLTVT.

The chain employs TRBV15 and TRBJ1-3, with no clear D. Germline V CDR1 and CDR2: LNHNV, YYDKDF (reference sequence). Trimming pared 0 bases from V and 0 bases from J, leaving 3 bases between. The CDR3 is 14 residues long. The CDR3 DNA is TGTGCCACCAGCAGAGAACCCTCTGGAAACACCATATATTTT. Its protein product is CATSREPSGNTIYF.

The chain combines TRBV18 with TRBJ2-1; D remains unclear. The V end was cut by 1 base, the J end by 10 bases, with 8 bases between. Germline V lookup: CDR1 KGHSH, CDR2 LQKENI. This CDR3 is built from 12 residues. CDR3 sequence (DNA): TGTGCCAGCTCACCACGGGCTAGGGAGCAGTTCTTC. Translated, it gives CASSPRAREQFF.

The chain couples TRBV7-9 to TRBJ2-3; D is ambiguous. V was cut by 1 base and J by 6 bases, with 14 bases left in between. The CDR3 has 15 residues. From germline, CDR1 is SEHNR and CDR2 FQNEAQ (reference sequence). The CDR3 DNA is TGTGCCAGCAGCTTAGACGCGGTGGGGTCGGATACGCAGTATTTT. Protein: CASSLDAVGSDTQYF.

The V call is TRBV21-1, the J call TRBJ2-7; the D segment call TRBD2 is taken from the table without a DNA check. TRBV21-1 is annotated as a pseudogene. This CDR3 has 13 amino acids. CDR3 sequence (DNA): TGTGCCAGCAGCACAGTTGGACTAGCGGGTGTTTACTTC. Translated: CASSTVGLAGVYF.

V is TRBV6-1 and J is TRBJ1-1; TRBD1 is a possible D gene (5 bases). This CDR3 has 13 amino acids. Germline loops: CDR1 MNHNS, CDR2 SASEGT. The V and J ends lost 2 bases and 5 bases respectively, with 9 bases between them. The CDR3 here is CASSEISGTEAFF. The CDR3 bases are TGTGCCAGCAGTGAAATTTCAGGGACTGAAGCTTTCTTT.

In DNA form, the CDR3 reads TGTGCCAGCAGCTTAGAGCTAGCGGGAGGGTCCTCCTACGAGCAGTACTTC. Residues: CASSLELAGGSSYEQYF. The chain uses TRBV7-9 and TRBJ2-7; 12 nucleotides align to TRBD2. Per the germline V gene, CDR1 is SEHNR and CDR2 is FQNEAQ (reference sequence). The trim removed 1 base at V and 0 bases at J, leaving 4 bases unmatched. The CDR3 is 17 residues long.

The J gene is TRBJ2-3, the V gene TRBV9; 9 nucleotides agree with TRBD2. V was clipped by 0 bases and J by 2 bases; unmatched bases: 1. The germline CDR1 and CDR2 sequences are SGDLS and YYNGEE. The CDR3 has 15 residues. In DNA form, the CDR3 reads TGTGCCAGCAGCGTAGTAGCGGGAGACACAGATACGCAGTATTTT. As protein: CASSVVAGDTDTQYF.

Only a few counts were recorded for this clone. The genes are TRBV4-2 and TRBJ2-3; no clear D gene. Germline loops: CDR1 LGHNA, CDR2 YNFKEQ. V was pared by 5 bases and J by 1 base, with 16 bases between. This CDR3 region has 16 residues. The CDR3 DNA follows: TGTGCCAGCAGCTACGAAGTCGGAGTGGGCACAGATACGCAGTATTTT. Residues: CASSYEVGVGTDTQYF.